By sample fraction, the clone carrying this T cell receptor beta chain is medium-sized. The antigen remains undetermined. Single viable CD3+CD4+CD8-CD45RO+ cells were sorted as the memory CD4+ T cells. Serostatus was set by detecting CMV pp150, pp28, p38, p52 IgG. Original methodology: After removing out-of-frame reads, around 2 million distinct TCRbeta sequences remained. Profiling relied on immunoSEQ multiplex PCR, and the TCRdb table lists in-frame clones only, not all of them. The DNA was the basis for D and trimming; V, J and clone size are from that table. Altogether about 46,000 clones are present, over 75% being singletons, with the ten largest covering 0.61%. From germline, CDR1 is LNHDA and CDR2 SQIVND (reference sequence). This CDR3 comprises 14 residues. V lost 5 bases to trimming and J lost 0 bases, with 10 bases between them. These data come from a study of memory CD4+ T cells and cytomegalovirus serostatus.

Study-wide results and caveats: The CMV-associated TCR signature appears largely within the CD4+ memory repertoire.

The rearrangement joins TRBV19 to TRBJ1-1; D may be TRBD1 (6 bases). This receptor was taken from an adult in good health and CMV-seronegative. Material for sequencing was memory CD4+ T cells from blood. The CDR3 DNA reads TGTGCCAGTAGTGGGGGCCCAATGAACACTGAAGCTTTCTTT. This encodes CASSGGPMNTEAFF.